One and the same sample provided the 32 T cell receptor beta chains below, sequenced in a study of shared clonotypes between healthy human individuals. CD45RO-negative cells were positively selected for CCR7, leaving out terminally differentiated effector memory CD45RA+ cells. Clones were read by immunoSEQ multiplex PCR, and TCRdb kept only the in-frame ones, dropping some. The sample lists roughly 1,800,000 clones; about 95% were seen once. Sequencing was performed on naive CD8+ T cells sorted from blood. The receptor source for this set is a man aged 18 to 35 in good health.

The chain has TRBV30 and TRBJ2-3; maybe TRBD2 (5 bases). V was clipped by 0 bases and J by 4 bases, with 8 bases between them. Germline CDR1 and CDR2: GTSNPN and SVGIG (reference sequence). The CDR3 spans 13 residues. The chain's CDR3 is CAWSVGEADTQYF. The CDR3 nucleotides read TGTGCCTGGAGTGTGGGAGAAGCAGATACGCAGTATTTT.

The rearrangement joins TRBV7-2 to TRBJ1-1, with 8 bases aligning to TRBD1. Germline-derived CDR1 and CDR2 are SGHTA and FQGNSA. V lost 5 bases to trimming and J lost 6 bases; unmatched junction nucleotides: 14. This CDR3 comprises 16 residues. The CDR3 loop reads CASSLQTGDWYAEAFF. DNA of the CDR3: TGTGCCAGCAGCCTCCAGACAGGGGATTGGTACGCTGAAGCTTTCTTT.

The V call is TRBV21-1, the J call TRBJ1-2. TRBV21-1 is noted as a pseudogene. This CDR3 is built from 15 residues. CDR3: CASTRGRGSNYGYTF. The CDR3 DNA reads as TGTGCCAGCACAAGGGGCCGGGGCTCTAACTATGGCTACACCTTC.

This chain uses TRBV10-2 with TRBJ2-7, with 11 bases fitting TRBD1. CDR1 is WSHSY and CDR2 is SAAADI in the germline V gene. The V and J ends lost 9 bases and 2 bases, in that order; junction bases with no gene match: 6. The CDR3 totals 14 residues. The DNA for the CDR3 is TGCGCCAGAGCCGAGGGACAGGGGGCCTACGAGCAGTACTTC. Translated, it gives CARAEGQGAYEQYF.

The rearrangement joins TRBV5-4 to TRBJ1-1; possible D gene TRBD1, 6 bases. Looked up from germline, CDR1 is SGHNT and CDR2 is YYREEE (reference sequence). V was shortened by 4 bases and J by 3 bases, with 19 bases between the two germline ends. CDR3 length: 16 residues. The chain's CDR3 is CASSPSTGGAYTEAFF. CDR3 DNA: TGTGCCAGCAGCCCGAGCACCGGGGGCGCCTACACTGAAGCTTTCTTT.

The CDR3 DNA is TGCGCCAGCAGCCAAGATGGACAGGGAAGTGAGCAGTTCTTC. Protein sequence: CASSQDGQGSEQFF. The rearrangement links TRBV4-1 to TRBJ2-1; the match to TRBD1 covers 8 bases. Germline loops: CDR1 MGHRA, CDR2 YSYEKL. CDR3 length: 14 residues. Trimming at V came to 0 bases and at J to 9 bases, leaving 4 bases not matched to a gene.

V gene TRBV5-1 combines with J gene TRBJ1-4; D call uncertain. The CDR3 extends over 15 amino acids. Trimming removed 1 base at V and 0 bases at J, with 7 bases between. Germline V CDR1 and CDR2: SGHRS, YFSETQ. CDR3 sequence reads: CASSLYPSTNEKLFF. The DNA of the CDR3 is TGCGCCAGCAGCTTGTATCCATCAACTAATGAAAAACTGTTTTTT.

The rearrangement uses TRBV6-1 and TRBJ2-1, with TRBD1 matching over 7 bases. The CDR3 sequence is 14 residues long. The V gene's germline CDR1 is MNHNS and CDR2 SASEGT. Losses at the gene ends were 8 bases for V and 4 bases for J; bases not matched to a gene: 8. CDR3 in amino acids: CASDPGQPYNEQFF. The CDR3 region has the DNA TGTGCCAGCGACCCGGGACAGCCTTACAATGAGCAGTTCTTC.

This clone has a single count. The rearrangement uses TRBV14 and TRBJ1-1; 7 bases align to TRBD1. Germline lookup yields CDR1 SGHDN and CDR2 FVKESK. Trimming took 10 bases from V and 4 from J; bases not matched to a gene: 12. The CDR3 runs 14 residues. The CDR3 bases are TGTGCCACCGAACCACAGGGGATGGGCACTGAAGCTTTCTTT. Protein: CATEPQGMGTEAFF. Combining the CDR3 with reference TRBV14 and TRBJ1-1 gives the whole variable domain EAGVTQFPSHSVIEKGQTVTLRCDPISGHDNLYWYRRVMGKEIKFLLHFVKESKQDESGMPNNRFLAERTGGTYSTLKVQPAELEDSGVYFCATEPQGMGTEAFFGQGTRLTVV.

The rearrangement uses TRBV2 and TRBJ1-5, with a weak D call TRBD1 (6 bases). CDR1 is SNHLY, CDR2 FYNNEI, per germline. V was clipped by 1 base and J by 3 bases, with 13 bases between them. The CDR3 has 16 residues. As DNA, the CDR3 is TGTGCCAGCAGTGAAGGGCAGGGGATTCTCAATCAGCCCCAGCATTTT. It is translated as CASSEGQGILNQPQHF.

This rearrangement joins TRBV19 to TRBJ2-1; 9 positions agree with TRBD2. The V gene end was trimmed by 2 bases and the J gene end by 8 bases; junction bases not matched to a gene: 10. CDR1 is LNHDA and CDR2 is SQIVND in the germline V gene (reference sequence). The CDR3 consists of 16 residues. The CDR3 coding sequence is TGTGCCAGTAGTATATGGGCGGGAGGGCCTACCGATGAGCAGTTCTTC. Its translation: CASSIWAGGPTDEQFF.

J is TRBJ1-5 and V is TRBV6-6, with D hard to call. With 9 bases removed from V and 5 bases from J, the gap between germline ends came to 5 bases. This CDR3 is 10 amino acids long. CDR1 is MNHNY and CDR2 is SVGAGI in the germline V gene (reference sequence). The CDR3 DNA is TGTGCCAGTGGAGATCAGCCCCAGCATTTT. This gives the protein CASGDQPQHF.

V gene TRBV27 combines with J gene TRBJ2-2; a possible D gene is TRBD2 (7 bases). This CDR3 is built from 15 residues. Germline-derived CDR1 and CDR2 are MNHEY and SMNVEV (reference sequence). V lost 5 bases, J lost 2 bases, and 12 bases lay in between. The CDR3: CASSQGTTNTGELFF. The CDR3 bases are TGTGCCAGCAGTCAGGGGACTACTAACACCGGGGAGCTGTTTTTT.

The CDR3 sequence is CASSSGGFYEQYF. As DNA, the CDR3 is TGTGCCAGCAGTTCAGGGGGCTTCTACGAGCAGTACTTC. The chain joins TRBV6-5 to TRBJ2-7, with 8 positions matching TRBD1. The germline V gene has CDR1 MNHEY and CDR2 SVGAGI. V shed 4 bases and J 3 bases; nucleotides not matched to a gene: 2. This CDR3 is built from 13 residues.

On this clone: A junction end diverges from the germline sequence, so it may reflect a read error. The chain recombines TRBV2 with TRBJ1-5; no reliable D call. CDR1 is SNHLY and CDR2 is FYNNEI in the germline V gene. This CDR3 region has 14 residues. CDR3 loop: CASSEGGSYQPQHF. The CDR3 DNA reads TGTGCCAGCAGTGAAGGGGGTAGCTATCAGCCCCAGCATTTT.

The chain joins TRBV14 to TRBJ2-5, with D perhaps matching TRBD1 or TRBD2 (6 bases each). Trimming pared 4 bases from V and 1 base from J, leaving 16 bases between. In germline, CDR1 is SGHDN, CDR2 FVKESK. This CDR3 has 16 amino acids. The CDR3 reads CASSRQGWGAQETQYF. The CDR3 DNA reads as TGTGCCAGCAGCCGACAAGGGTGGGGGGCCCAAGAGACCCAGTACTTC.

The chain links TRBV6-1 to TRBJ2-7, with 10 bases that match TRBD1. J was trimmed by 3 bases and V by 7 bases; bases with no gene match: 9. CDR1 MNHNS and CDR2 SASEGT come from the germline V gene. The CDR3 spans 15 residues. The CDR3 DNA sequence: TGTGCCAGCACCGAAGACAGGGGGCTTGGCTACGAGCAGTACTTC. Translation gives CASTEDRGLGYEQYF.

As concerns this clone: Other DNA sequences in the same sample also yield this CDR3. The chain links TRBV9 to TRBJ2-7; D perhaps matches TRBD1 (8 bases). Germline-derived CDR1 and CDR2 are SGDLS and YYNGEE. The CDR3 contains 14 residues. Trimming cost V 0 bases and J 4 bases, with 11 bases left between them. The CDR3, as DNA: TGTGCCAGCAGCGTAGAACAGGGGGGGTACGAGCAGTACTTC. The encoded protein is CASSVEQGGYEQYF.

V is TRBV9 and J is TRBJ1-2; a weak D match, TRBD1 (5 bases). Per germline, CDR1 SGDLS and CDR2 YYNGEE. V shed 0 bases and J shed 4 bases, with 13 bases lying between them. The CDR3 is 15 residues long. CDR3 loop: CASSVGGAALYGYTF. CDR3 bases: TGTGCCAGCAGCGTAGGAGGGGCAGCCCTCTATGGCTACACCTTC.

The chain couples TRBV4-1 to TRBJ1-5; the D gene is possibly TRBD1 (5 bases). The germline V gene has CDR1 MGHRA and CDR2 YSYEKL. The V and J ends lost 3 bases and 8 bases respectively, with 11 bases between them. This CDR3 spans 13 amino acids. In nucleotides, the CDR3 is TGCGCCAGCAGCCAGGTTCAGGGTAAGCCCCAGCATTTT. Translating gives CASSQVQGKPQHF.

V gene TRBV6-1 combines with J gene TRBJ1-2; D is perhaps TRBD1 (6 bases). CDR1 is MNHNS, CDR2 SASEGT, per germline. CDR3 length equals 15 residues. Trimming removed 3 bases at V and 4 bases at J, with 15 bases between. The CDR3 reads CASSELGGAGYGYTF. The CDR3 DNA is TGTGCCAGCAGTGAGCTCGGGGGGGCCGGCTATGGCTACACCTTC.

CDR3 DNA sequence: TGTGCCAGCGGAGCCCCAAGGACGGACAATGAGCAGTTCTTC. Protein: CASGAPRTDNEQFF. The chain links TRBV13 to TRBJ2-1; D unclear. The CDR3 is made up of 14 amino acids. V lost 8 bases, J lost 5 bases, and 16 bases lay in between. Germline V gene data show CDR1 as PRHDT and CDR2 as FYEKMQ (reference sequence).

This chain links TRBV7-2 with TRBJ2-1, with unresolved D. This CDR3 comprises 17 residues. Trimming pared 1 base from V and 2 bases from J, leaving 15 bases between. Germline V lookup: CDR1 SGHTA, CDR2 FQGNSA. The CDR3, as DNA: TGTGCCAGCAGCTTAGGTTTTGGGGATATTACCTACAATGAGCAGTTCTTC. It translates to CASSLGFGDITYNEQFF.

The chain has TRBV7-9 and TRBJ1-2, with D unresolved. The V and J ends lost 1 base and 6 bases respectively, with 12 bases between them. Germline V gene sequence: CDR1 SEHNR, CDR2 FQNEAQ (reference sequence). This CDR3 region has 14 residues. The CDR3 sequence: CASSLGSGDDGYTF. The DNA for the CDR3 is TGTGCCAGCAGCTTAGGGTCCGGGGATGATGGCTACACCTTC.

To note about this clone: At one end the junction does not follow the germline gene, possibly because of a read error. The CDR3 DNA reads TGTGCTAGCAGCTTCGATAGCGGGGACCAAGAGACCCAGTACTTC. Protein product: CASSFDSGDQETQYF. The V gene is TRBV7-7, the J gene TRBJ2-5; TRBD2 aligns across 8 bases. The germline V gene encodes CDR1 SSHAT and CDR2 FNYEAQ (reference sequence). This CDR3 comprises 15 residues. The full variable domain, rest sourced from reference TRBV7-7 and TRBJ2-5, is GAGVSQSPRYKVTKRGQDVTLRCDPISSHATLYWYQQALGQGPEFLTYFNYEAQPDKSGLPSDRFSAERPEGSISTLTIQRTEQRDSAMYRCASSFDSGDQETQYFGPGTRLLVL.

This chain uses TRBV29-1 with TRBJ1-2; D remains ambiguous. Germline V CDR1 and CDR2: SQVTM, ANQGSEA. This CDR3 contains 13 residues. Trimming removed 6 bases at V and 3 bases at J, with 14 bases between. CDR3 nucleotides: TGCAGCGTCGACCCCCGGCAAGACTATGGCTACACCTTC. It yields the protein CSVDPRQDYGYTF.

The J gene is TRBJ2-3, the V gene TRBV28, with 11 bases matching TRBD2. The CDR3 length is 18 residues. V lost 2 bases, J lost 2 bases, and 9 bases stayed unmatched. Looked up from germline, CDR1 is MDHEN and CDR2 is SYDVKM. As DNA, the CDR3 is TGTGCCAGCAGTTTAGGGGCTAGCGGGGGGCCAGACACAGATACGCAGTATTTT. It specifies CASSLGASGGPDTDTQYF.

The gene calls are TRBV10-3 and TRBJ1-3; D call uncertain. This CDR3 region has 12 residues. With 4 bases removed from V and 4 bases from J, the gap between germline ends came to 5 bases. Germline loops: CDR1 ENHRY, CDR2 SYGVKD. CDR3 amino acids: CAISGQGNTIYF. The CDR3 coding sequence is TGTGCCATCAGTGGGCAGGGAAACACCATATATTTT.

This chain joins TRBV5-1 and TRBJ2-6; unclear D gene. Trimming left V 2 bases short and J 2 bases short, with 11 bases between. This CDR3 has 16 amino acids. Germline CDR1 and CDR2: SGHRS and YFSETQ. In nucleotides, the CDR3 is TGCGCCAGCAGCTTTGCCCTGGCTGCTGGGGCCAACGTCCTGACTTTC. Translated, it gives CASSFALAAGANVLTF. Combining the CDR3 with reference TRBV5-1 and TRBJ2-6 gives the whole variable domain KAGVTQTPRYLIKTRGQQVTLSCSPISGHRSVSWYQQTPGQGLQFLFEYFSETQRNKGNFPGRFSGRQFSNSRSEMNVSTLELGDSALYLCASSFALAAGANVLTFGAGSRLTVL.

In DNA form, the CDR3 reads TGTGCCATCAGTGAGTCACAGGACAGGGGCCACGAGCAGTACTTC. Translating gives CAISESQDRGHEQYF. The V gene is TRBV10-3, the J gene TRBJ2-7; 9 bases fit TRBD1. The V gene end was trimmed by 0 bases and the J gene end by 5 bases; junction bases not matched to a gene: 5. The CDR3 sequence is 15 residues long. Looked up from germline, CDR1 is ENHRY and CDR2 is SYGVKD.

CDR3 DNA: TGCAGTGCCGATACTGGAAACACCATATATTTT. Translated, it gives CSADTGNTIYF. The rearrangement joins TRBV20-1 to TRBJ1-3, with D unclear. The CDR3 has 11 residues. In germline, CDR1 is DFQATT, CDR2 SNEGSKA (reference sequence). The ends were cut back, 6 bases at V and 2 bases at J, with 5 bases in the middle.

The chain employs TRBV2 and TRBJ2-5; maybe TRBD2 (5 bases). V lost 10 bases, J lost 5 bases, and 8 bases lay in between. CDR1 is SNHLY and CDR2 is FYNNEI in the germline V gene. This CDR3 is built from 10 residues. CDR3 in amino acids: CAKGGETQYF. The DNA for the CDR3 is TGTGCCAAGGGCGGGGAGACCCAGTACTTC.